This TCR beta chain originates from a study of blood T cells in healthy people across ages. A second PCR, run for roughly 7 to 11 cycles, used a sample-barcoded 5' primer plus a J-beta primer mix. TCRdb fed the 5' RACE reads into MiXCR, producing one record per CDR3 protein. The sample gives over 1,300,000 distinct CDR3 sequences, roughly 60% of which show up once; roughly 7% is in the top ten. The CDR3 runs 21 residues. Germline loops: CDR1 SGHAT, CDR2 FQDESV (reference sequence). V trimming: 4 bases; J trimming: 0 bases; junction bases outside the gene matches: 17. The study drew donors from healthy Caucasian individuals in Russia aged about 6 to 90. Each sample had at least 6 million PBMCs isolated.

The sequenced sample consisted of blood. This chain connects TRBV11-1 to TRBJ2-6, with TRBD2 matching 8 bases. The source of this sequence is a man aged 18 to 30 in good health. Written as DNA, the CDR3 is TGTGCCAGCAGCTCCTCGGGAGGGAAGATCCAAATTTCCTCTGGGGCCAACGTCCTGACTTTC. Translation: CASSSSGGKIQISSGANVLTF.